This TCR beta chain was documented in a study of cytomegalovirus exposure and HLA in healthy donors. After removal of 1 base from V and 4 bases from J, the junction contained 2 bases not matched to a gene. This CDR3 spans 14 amino acids. The germline CDR1 and CDR2 sequences are SGHNT and YYREEE (reference sequence). This clone was observed a single time. Its antigen remains unidentified. Primers for the PCR totalled 60 Vbeta and 13 Jbeta. Method: immunoSEQ multiplex PCR; TCRdb's copy keeps in-frame clones and lacks some. The table lists 200,000 to 250,000 clones, about 80% of them singletons, with over 5% in the top ten. Study-wide points: Common viral pathogens (according to a later analysis) appeared linked to several of the most significant clusters. Follow-up analysis later connected one missense variant in DCLRE1C with trimming of TCR beta V- and J-genes.

Sequenced: PBMCs. The V and J genes are TRBV5-4 and TRBJ1-1, with 9 bases identical to TRBD1. The TCR comes from a woman aged 40 to 50 in good health and CMV-seropositive. The CDR3 sequence is CASSLLQGATEAFF. The CDR3 nucleotides read TGTGCCAGCAGCTTGCTACAGGGGGCCACTGAAGCTTTCTTT.